This T cell receptor (beta chain) comes out of a study of cytomegalovirus exposure and HLA in healthy donors. The PCR had 60 Vbeta and 13 Jbeta primers. Some clones are missing from TCRdb's copy, which holds only in-frame ones; the method was immunoSEQ multiplex PCR. The table records 110,000 or so clones, under 90% of them present only once. Sequencing used PBMCs. The TCR sequence derives from a woman in her thirties or forties in good health and CMV-seronegative.

CDR3 sequence: CASSPNRGQGAGTEAFF. DNA of the CDR3: TGTGCCAGCAGCCCGAACCGAGGACAGGGGGCGGGCACTGAAGCTTTCTTT. The chain combines TRBV5-4 with TRBJ1-1; 11 bases line up with TRBD1. V gave up 4 bases and J gave up 4 bases; unmatched junction bases: 12. Germline CDR1 reads SGHNT; CDR2 reads YYREEE (reference sequence). The CDR3 is 17 residues long.